The 11 T cell receptor beta chains given below trace back to one sample, sequenced in a study of shared clonotypes between healthy human individuals. This table comes from immunoSEQ multiplex PCR, and its TCRdb copy is limited to in-frame clones, with some not included. The sample consists of hundreds of thousands of clones, around 81% of them appearing once. The sample consisted of PBMCs. The receptors originated from a woman in her 40s in good health. Some clones in this sample may be carry-over from other donors' samples.

Points on this clone: A much larger clonotype is one base distant, so this may be a read error. CDR3: CASSRGVGTYNEQFF. The CDR3 DNA is TGCGCCAGCAGCCGCGGGGTGGGGACTTACAATGAGCAGTTCTTC. V is TRBV5-1 and J is TRBJ2-1, with D possibly TRBD2 on 6 matching bases. The V and J ends lost 4 bases and 4 bases respectively, with 15 bases between them. The length of the CDR3 is 15 residues. CDR1 and CDR2 from the germline V gene are SGHRS and YFSETQ. The whole variable domain, remainder taken from reference TRBV5-1 and TRBJ2-1, is KAGVTQTPRYLIKTRGQQVTLSCSPISGHRSVSWYQQTPGQGLQFLFEYFSETQRNKGNFPGRFSGRQFSNSRSEMNVSTLELGDSALYLCASSRGVGTYNEQFFGPGTRLTVL.

This chain uses TRBV4-2 with TRBJ1-2; D may be TRBD1 (5 bases). Germline CDR1 and CDR2: LGHNA and YNFKEQ. There are 14 residues in the CDR3. V was trimmed by 4 bases and J by 3 bases, leaving 12 bases between them. CDR3 loop: CASSRSGTHYGYTF. Here the CDR3 DNA reads TGTGCCAGCAGCCGGTCCGGGACCCACTATGGCTACACCTTC.

The chain is built from TRBV2 and TRBJ1-1, with D perhaps TRBD1 (5 bases). The CDR3 length is 15 residues. The germline V and J ends were trimmed by 5 bases and 0 bases, with 13 bases remaining between them. Germline-derived CDR1 and CDR2 are SNHLY and FYNNEI. This CDR3 is CASSQGMGVNTEAFF. CDR3 in DNA: TGTGCCAGCAGTCAAGGGATGGGGGTGAACACTGAAGCTTTCTTT. The entire variable domain, with the rest obtained from reference TRBV2 and TRBJ1-1, is as follows: EPEVTQTPSHQVTQMGQEVILRCVPISNHLYFYWYRQILGQKVEFLVSFYNNEISEKSEIFDDQFSVERPDGSNFTLKIRSTKLEDSAMYFCASSQGMGVNTEAFFGQGTRLTVV.

Only a few counts were recorded for this clone. The chain links TRBV2 to TRBJ2-3; D not certain. The length of the CDR3 is 14 residues. V was shortened by 4 bases and J by 6 bases, with 14 bases between the two germline ends. Germline lookup yields CDR1 SNHLY and CDR2 FYNNEI. The CDR3 DNA reads TGTGCCAGCAGTGTTGTGGCGGCCGGGGATACGCAGTATTTT. Its translation is CASSVVAAGDTQYF.

This clone was observed many times. The rearrangement links TRBV4-2 to TRBJ2-3; TRBD2 matches at 9 bases. Germline CDR1 reads LGHNA; CDR2 reads YNFKEQ. CDR3 length equals 17 residues. V lost 1 base to trimming and J lost 5 bases; unmatched junction nucleotides: 10. The CDR3 DNA reads as TGTGCCAGCAGCCAAGCCCAATCGGCGGGAGGGGGAGATACGCAGTATTTT. Residues: CASSQAQSAGGGDTQYF.

J is TRBJ2-1 and V is TRBV4-2, with TRBD2 matching over 8 bases. Germline CDR1 and CDR2: LGHNA and YNFKEQ. The CDR3 totals 17 residues. V shed 4 bases, J shed 3 bases, and the junction held 11 bases outside the gene matches. The CDR3 region has the DNA TGTGCCAGCAGCCCAATTACGGGGAGCGGGAGCTACAATGAGCAGTTCTTC. It encodes CASSPITGSGSYNEQFF.

The CDR3 reads CASSLTGQGGETQYF. The CDR3 DNA is TGTGCCAGCAGCTTAACAGGACAGGGAGGGGAGACCCAGTACTTC. The rearrangement joins TRBV7-3 to TRBJ2-5, with D possibly matching TRBD1 (8 bases). Germline CDR1 is SGHTA and CDR2 is FQGTGA. V lost 0 bases to trimming and J lost 5 bases, with 13 bases between them. The CDR3 totals 15 residues. Combining the CDR3 with reference TRBV7-3 and TRBJ2-5 gives the whole variable domain GAGVSQTPSNKVTEKGKYVELRCDPISGHTALYWYRQSLGQGPEFLIYFQGTGAADDSGLPNDRFFAVRPEGSVSTLKIQRTERGDSAVYLCASSLTGQGGETQYFGPGTRLLVL.

The J gene is TRBJ2-7, the V gene TRBV5-1; weak D call: TRBD2 (5 bases). Germline assignment: CDR1 SGHRS and CDR2 YFSETQ. V dropped 2 bases and J dropped 4 bases, with 13 bases sitting between them. CDR3 length: 14 amino acids. CDR3 protein: CASSFRTEGYEQYF. The CDR3 nucleotides read TGCGCCAGCAGCTTCCGGACTGAGGGATACGAGCAGTACTTC. The full variable domain, rest sourced from reference TRBV5-1 and TRBJ2-7, is KAGVTQTPRYLIKTRGQQVTLSCSPISGHRSVSWYQQTPGQGLQFLFEYFSETQRNKGNFPGRFSGRQFSNSRSEMNVSTLELGDSALYLCASSFRTEGYEQYFGPGTRLTVT.

The V and J genes are TRBV18 and TRBJ2-7, with TRBD1 identical over 11 bases. J gave up 4 bases and V 3 bases, and 5 bases lay outside the gene matches. Germline CDR1 reads KGHSH; CDR2 reads LQKENI. The CDR3 has 15 residues. The CDR3 DNA reads TGTGCCAGCTCACCCCGGACAGGGGGCCTTTACGAGCAGTACTTC. Amino acid sequence: CASSPRTGGLYEQYF.

The chain carries TRBV28 and TRBJ1-5; the D is unclear. The germline V gene has CDR1 MDHEN and CDR2 SYDVKM. This CDR3 has 14 residues. Trimming pared 3 bases from V and 2 bases from J, leaving 8 bases between. CDR3 nucleotide sequence: TGTGCCAGCAGTTTGCTCAACCGCAATCAGCCCCAGCATTTT. It encodes CASSLLNRNQPQHF. The full variable domain, completed using reference TRBV28 and TRBJ1-5, is DVKVTQSSRYLVKRTGEKVFLECVQDMDHENMFWYRQDPGLGLRLIYFSYDVKMKEKGDIPEGYSVSREKKERFSLILESASTNQTSMYLCASSLLNRNQPQHFGDGTRLSIL.

CDR3 bases: TGTGCCAGCAGCTTACAGGGTCGTTTAACTGAAGCTTTCTTT. Translating it yields CASSLQGRLTEAFF. The chain uses TRBV5-4 and TRBJ1-1, with D perhaps matching TRBD1 (6 bases). V was cut by 2 bases and J by 5 bases, with 13 bases left in between. From germline, CDR1 is SGHNT and CDR2 YYREEE (reference sequence). The CDR3 spans 14 residues.